The rows below give T cell receptor beta chains drawn from one sample of a study of cytomegalovirus exposure and HLA in healthy donors. Sequenced by immunoSEQ multiplex PCR; TCRdb stores in-frame clones only, minus some. The sample carries 300,000 to 400,000 clones, approximately 91% recorded once. Input material: PBMCs. These receptors all stem from a man aged 25-45 years in good health and CMV-seronegative. CDR3s include the opening cysteine and the closing phenylalanine or tryptophan.

CDR3aa: CASSLEAGGALSYNSPLHF
v_gene: TRBV7-6
j_gene: TRBJ1-6

CDR3aa: CASSQGTGLSYGYTF
v_gene: TRBV4-3
j_gene: TRBJ1-2

CDR3aa: CASGRTSTGATEAFF
v_gene: TRBV6-5
j_gene: TRBJ1-1

CDR3aa: CASSAFRGGETGELFF
v_gene: TRBV5-4
j_gene: TRBJ2-2

CDR3aa: CSVEGSGGGEQYF
v_gene: TRBV29-1
j_gene: TRBJ2-7

CDR3aa: CASSYSRVQPQHF
v_gene: TRBV6-5
j_gene: TRBJ1-5

CDR3aa: CASSLGTGREQYF
v_gene: TRBV7-6
j_gene: TRBJ2-7

CDR3aa: CASSELSSYEQYF
v_gene: TRBV6-5
j_gene: TRBJ2-7

CDR3aa: CASRENRVSEAFF
v_gene: TRBV6-5
j_gene: TRBJ1-1

CDR3aa: CASSVVAENTEAFF
v_gene: TRBV9
j_gene: TRBJ1-1

CDR3aa: CASSQTGQSYEQYF
v_gene: TRBV4-1
j_gene: TRBJ2-7

CDR3aa: CASSTPTNTQYF
v_gene: TRBV6-5
j_gene: TRBJ2-3

CDR3aa: CASSNTENTEAFF
v_gene: TRBV18
j_gene: TRBJ1-1

CDR3aa: CASSYGSEAFF
v_gene: TRBV6-5
j_gene: TRBJ1-1

CDR3aa: CASSLSGLAGGPYTGELFF
v_gene: TRBV5-1
j_gene: TRBJ2-2

CDR3aa: CASSLNGDRGDSGNQPQHF
v_gene: TRBV11-2
j_gene: TRBJ1-5